The 14 T cell receptor beta chains given below trace back to one sample, sequenced in a study of type 1 regulatory T cells. A single record per CDR3 protein comes from TCRdb applying MiXCR to the reads. The repertoire holds over 55,000 distinct CDR3 sequences, with more than 45% as singletons. No cognate antigen is known for these TCRs. The sample consisted of cultured non-Tr1 T cells, either the whole culture or a sorted T cell fraction (not recorded which). The source is a human donor in good health.

V gene TRBV3-1 combines with J gene TRBJ1-2, with D possibly being TRBD1 (6 bases). Germline CDR1 is LGHDT and CDR2 is YNNKEL (reference sequence). V was clipped by 0 bases and J by 4 bases, with 12 bases between them. The CDR3 covers 15 residues. The CDR3 coding sequence is TGTGCCAGCAGCCAAGAACAGGGCTTAATCTATGGCTACACCTTC. Protein product: CASSQEQGLIYGYTF.

This clonotype was counted a few times. The chain uses TRBV3-1 and TRBJ2-5; the D is unclear. The CDR3 sequence is 12 residues long. Trimming stripped 0 bases from V and 6 bases from J, with 5 bases between. Germline V gene sequence: CDR1 LGHDT, CDR2 YNNKEL (reference sequence). As DNA, the CDR3 is TGTGCCAGCAGCCAAGAAACACAGACCCAGTACTTC. It is translated as CASSQETQTQYF.

This clonotype came up a few times. The chain links TRBV9 to TRBJ2-5, with D perhaps matching TRBD2 (5 bases). CDR3 size: 14 residues. Germline V gene lookup returns CDR1 SGDLS and CDR2 YYNGEE. Trimming pared 3 bases from V and 3 bases from J, leaving 12 bases between. The CDR3 DNA reads TGTGCCAGCAGCGGCCCGGGATCTGAAGAGACCCAGTACTTC. Amino acid sequence: CASSGPGSEETQYF. Full variable domain (outside the CDR3, taken from reference TRBV9 and TRBJ2-5): DSGVTQTPKHLITATGQRVTLRCSPRSGDLSVYWYQQSLDQGLQFLIQYYNGEERAKGNILERFSAQQFPDLHSELNLSSLELGDSALYFCASSGPGSEETQYFGPGTRLLVL.

This rearrangement joins TRBV2 to TRBJ2-5, with D unclear. Trimming shortened V by 3 bases and J by 4 bases, and 9 bases separated the two germline ends. CDR1 SNHLY and CDR2 FYNNEI come from the germline V gene. The CDR3 has 13 amino acids. CDR3 region: CASSEVGPETQYF. For the CDR3, the DNA is TGTGCCAGCAGTGAGGTGGGTCCAGAGACCCAGTACTTC.

CDR3 sequence reads: CASSLAWSDTQYF. Here the CDR3 DNA reads TGTGCCAGCAGCTTAGCATGGTCAGATACGCAGTATTTT. The chain has TRBV11-2 and TRBJ2-3; D is unclear. Trimming removed 1 base at V and 4 bases at J, with 6 bases between. Germline V gene lookup returns CDR1 SGHAT and CDR2 FQNNGV. The CDR3 length is 13 residues.

The V gene is TRBV27, the J gene TRBJ2-3; TRBD2 agrees at 7 bases. V lost 8 bases, J lost 4 bases, and 6 bases stayed unmatched. Germline lookup yields CDR1 MNHEY and CDR2 SMNVEV (reference sequence). The CDR3 consists of 13 residues. The DNA of the CDR3 is TGTGCCAGCGCCGGGGGGACCTCAGATACGCAGTATTTT. Amino acids: CASAGGTSDTQYF.

The rearrangement links TRBV19 to TRBJ2-1; 7 bases agree with TRBD1. This CDR3 is built from 16 residues. Germline CDR1 LNHDA, CDR2 SQIVND (reference sequence). V shed 5 bases and J 5 bases; nucleotides not matched to a gene: 12. CDR3 nucleotide sequence: TGTGCCAGTAGTGAGCGAGACAGGGTGATCAACAATGAGCAGTTCTTC. This encodes CASSERDRVINNEQFF. The whole variable domain, remainder taken from reference TRBV19 and TRBJ2-1, is DGGITQSPKYLFRKEGQNVTLSCEQNLNHDAMYWYRQDPGQGLRLIYYSQIVNDFQKGDIAEGYSVSREKKESFPLTVTSAQKNPTAFYLCASSERDRVINNEQFFGPGTRLTVL.

This chain uses TRBV5-1 with TRBJ1-1; D ambiguous. V gave up 0 bases and J gave up 0 bases, with 6 bases separating them. The CDR3 runs 14 residues. The germline gives CDR1 SGHRS, CDR2 YFSETQ. This CDR3 is CASSLGRLNTEAFF. The CDR3 DNA follows: TGCGCCAGCAGCTTGGGACGGTTGAACACTGAAGCTTTCTTT.

This sequence joins TRBV20-1 and TRBJ2-5; 8 bases map to TRBD2. V trimming: 6 bases; J trimming: 2 bases; junction bases outside the gene matches: 14. Germline V lookup: CDR1 DFQATT, CDR2 SNEGSKA (reference sequence). The CDR3 runs to 16 residues. Written as DNA, the CDR3 is TGCAGTGCCGCACAACTTTCAGCGGGGGCGCAAGAGACCCAGTACTTC. Its protein is CSAAQLSAGAQETQYF.

The chain is built from TRBV3-1 and TRBJ2-1; the D is unclear. V was cut by 0 bases and J by 2 bases, with 8 bases left in between. CDR3 size: 15 residues. CDR1 LGHDT and CDR2 YNNKEL come from the germline V gene (reference sequence). The CDR3 protein is CASSQDWQPYNEQFF. The CDR3 DNA follows: TGTGCCAGCAGCCAAGATTGGCAGCCCTACAATGAGCAGTTCTTC.

The chain joins TRBV7-7 to TRBJ2-7; 9 nucleotides agree with TRBD1. With V trimmed by 2 bases and J by 4 bases, 6 bases remained unmatched. This CDR3 comprises 15 residues. Germline V gene data show CDR1 as SSHAT and CDR2 as FNYEAQ (reference sequence). CDR3 sequence (DNA): TGTGCCAGCAGCTTACCAGACAGGGGGTCTTACGAGCAGTACTTC. Protein sequence: CASSLPDRGSYEQYF.

This clonotype was detected only a few times. Here the CDR3 reads CASSRDRRTYEQYF. DNA for the CDR3: TGCGCCAGCAGCCGGGACAGGCGAACCTACGAGCAGTACTTC. The V gene is TRBV5-1, the J gene TRBJ2-7; 8 bases align to TRBD1. V lost 4 bases to trimming and J lost 2 bases; unmatched junction nucleotides: 5. This CDR3 spans 14 amino acids. Per the germline V gene, CDR1 is SGHRS and CDR2 is YFSETQ.

Only a few counts were recorded for this clonotype. The chain links TRBV12-3 or TRBV12-4 to TRBJ1-1, with a weak D call TRBD1 (5 bases). V dropped 3 bases and J dropped 5 bases, with 10 bases sitting between them. This CDR3 contains 13 residues. In DNA, the CDR3 is TGTGCCAGCAGTTTTGAGAAGGGGACTGAAGCTTTCTTT. This sequence encodes CASSFEKGTEAFF.

This clonotype was found many times. This chain connects TRBV18 to TRBJ2-3; TRBD2 might be the D (6 bases). Germline lookup yields CDR1 KGHSH and CDR2 LQKENI. Trimming pared 3 bases from V and 0 bases from J, leaving 13 bases between. The CDR3 length is 16 residues. CDR3 coding DNA: TGTGCCAGCTCACCTTCGCTAGCGAAGAGCACAGATACGCAGTATTTT. Encoded protein: CASSPSLAKSTDTQYF.